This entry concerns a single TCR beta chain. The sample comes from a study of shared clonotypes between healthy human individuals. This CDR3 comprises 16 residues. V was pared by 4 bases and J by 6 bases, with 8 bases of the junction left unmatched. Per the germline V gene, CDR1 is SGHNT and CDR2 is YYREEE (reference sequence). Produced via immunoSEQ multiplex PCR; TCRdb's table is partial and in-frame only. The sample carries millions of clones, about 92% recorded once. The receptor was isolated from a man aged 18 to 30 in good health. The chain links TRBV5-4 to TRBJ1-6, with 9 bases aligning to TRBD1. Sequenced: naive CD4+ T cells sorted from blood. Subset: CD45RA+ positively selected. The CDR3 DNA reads TGTGCCAGCAGCCTGAGGGGGACAGGGATTAATTCACCCCTCCACTTT. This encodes CASSLRGTGINSPLHF.